Each of the 19 T cell receptor beta chains below was sequenced from the same sample in a study of regulatory T cells in long-lasting Graves disease. Investigators prepared the TCR beta libraries by applying iRepertoire HTBI primers and Arm-PCR of CDR3 regions. TCRdb reprocessed the multiplex PCR reads with MiXCR, giving one entry per CDR3 protein. The sample records hundreds of thousands of distinct CDR3 sequences, 13% being singletons. Time point specified: newly diagnosed GD, antithyroid drugs for less than 3 months. The TCR library was made from RNA extracted from PBMCs. These data were also filed under a second study, of T cells in Graves' hyperthyroidism and ophthalmopathy.

Specimen: peripheral blood mononuclear cells (PBMCs), collected at new diagnosis, from a patient treated with antithyroid drugs. These receptors all come from a man in his thirties or forties with Graves disease.

This clonotype has at least ten counts. The chain joins TRBV10-3 to TRBJ1-5; 10 bases line up with TRBD1. Looked up from germline, CDR1 is ENHRY and CDR2 is SYGVKD. The V gene end was trimmed by 10 bases and the J gene end by 5 bases; junction bases not matched to a gene: 8. This CDR3 region has 14 residues. The CDR3 DNA is TGTGCCAGTTCCGGGACAGGGGAGGATCAGCCCCAGCATTTT. This codes for CASSGTGEDQPQHF.

In this sample, this clonotype turned up many times. V and J are TRBV20-1 and TRBJ2-7; unclear D gene. The ends were cut back, 7 bases at V and 0 bases at J, with 13 bases in the middle. CDR1 is DFQATT and CDR2 is SNEGSKA in the germline V gene (reference sequence). The CDR3 contains 13 residues. CDR3 amino acids: CSVVLPRSYEQYF. The CDR3 DNA sequence: TGCAGTGTAGTCCTACCCCGCTCCTACGAGCAGTACTTC.

This clonotype has ten or more counts. The chain combines TRBV5-1 with TRBJ2-7; D call uncertain. This CDR3 is 13 amino acids long. The V gene lost 0 bases and the J gene lost 0 bases, with 4 bases spanning the gap. Looked up from germline, CDR1 is SGHRS and CDR2 is YFSETQ. The CDR3 DNA sequence: TGCGCCAGCAGCTTGGAGGCCTCCTACGAGCAGTACTTC. As protein: CASSLEASYEQYF.

Notes on this clonotype: A much larger clone differs from this one at a single base, so this may be a read error. The chain joins TRBV27 to TRBJ2-3; D may match TRBD1 or TRBD2 (5 bases each). The V and J ends lost 7 bases and 4 bases respectively, with 15 bases between them. CDR1 and CDR2 (germline): MNHEY, SMNVEV (reference sequence). CDR3 length equals 14 residues. CDR3 protein: CASNQRWGSDTQYF. The CDR3, as DNA: TGTGCCAGCAACCAACGGTGGGGGTCAGATACGCAGTATTTT.

This clonotype was recorded many times. The J gene is TRBJ2-5, the V gene TRBV12-3 or TRBV12-4, with a possible D match to TRBD2 (5 bases). This CDR3 comprises 14 residues. V was trimmed by 3 bases and J by 5 bases, leaving 13 bases between them. CDR3 nucleotide sequence: TGTGCCAGCAGTTTGGGTCCGGGGAGCGAGACCCAGTACTTC. Amino acid sequence: CASSLGPGSETQYF.

There are a few counts of this clonotype. CDR3 coding DNA: TGTGCCAGCATAGGACAGGGTTCAGATACGCAGTATTTT. This codes for CASIGQGSDTQYF. The V call is TRBV25-1, the J call TRBJ2-3; the match to TRBD1 covers 8 bases. J lost 4 bases, V lost 7 bases, and 4 bases had no gene match. The CDR3 has 13 residues. Germline CDR1 and CDR2: MGHDK and SYGVNS. Supplemented by reference TRBV25-1 and TRBJ2-3, the full variable domain reads EADIYQTPRYLVIGTGKKITLECSQTMGHDKMYWYQQDPGMELHLIHYSYGVNSTEKGDLSSESTVSRIRTEHFPLTLESARPSHTSQYLCASIGQGSDTQYFGPGTRLTVL.

There are a few counts of this clonotype. CDR3: CASSPLWGRDRYEQYF. CDR3 sequence (DNA): TGTGCCAGCTCACCACTCTGGGGGAGGGACAGATACGAGCAGTACTTC. The rearrangement links TRBV18 to TRBJ2-7; D is possibly TRBD1 or TRBD2 (7 bases each). Germline values: CDR1 KGHSH, CDR2 LQKENI. This CDR3 contains 16 residues. Trimming removed 1 base at V and 4 bases at J, with 17 bases between.

On this clonotype: This may come from a read error, since a much larger clone is one base off. V usage is TRBV20-1 and J usage is TRBJ2-1; possibly TRBD1 for D (6 bases). Germline assignment: CDR1 DFQATT and CDR2 SNEGSKA (reference sequence). The CDR3 runs 16 residues. The V and J ends lost 0 bases and 10 bases respectively, with 22 bases between them. The CDR3 nucleotides read TGCAGTGCTAGAGACCCTGCTAGGGGGACAACCTACGAGCAGTTCTTC. Translated, it gives CSARDPARGTTYEQFF.

The CDR3 region is CASTGALYGYTF. The CDR3 bases are TGTGCCAGCACAGGGGCCCTCTATGGCTACACCTTC. This sequence joins TRBV12-3 or TRBV12-4 and TRBJ1-2; weak D call: TRBD1 (6 bases). The V end lost 7 bases, the J end lost 4 bases, and 10 bases lay between the germline ends. The length of the CDR3 is 12 residues.

This clonotype was observed many times. The chain couples TRBV28 to TRBJ1-4; TRBD1 might be the D (5 bases). V dropped 5 bases and J dropped 1 base, with 11 bases sitting between them. The CDR3 spans 15 residues. The germline V gene encodes CDR1 MDHEN and CDR2 SYDVKM. The CDR3 region is CASSTAGGTNEKLFF. The CDR3 region has the DNA TGTGCCAGCAGTACCGCTGGGGGAACTAATGAAAAACTGTTTTTT. Combining the CDR3 with reference TRBV28 and TRBJ1-4 gives the whole variable domain DVKVTQSSRYLVKRTGEKVFLECVQDMDHENMFWYRQDPGLGLRLIYFSYDVKMKEKGDIPEGYSVSREKKERFSLILESASTNQTSMYLCASSTAGGTNEKLFFGSGTQLSVL.

This clonotype was observed many times. The rearrangement joins TRBV7-2 to TRBJ2-7, with 8 bases identical to TRBD1. Looked up from germline, CDR1 is SGHTA and CDR2 is FQGNSA. This CDR3 region has 15 residues. The junction had 9 bases not matched to a gene; V was cut back by 3 bases and J by 5 bases. The CDR3 region has the DNA TGTGCCAGCAGCTTCCAGCTAACAGGGGGGAACGAGCAGTACTTC. Its translation: CASSFQLTGGNEQYF.

This clonotype was seen ten or more times. The V gene is TRBV29-1, the J gene TRBJ2-5; 13 nucleotides agree with TRBD2. Germline values: CDR1 SQVTM, CDR2 ANQGSEA. V lost 1 base to trimming and J lost 6 bases; unmatched junction nucleotides: 5. The CDR3 has 15 residues. CDR3 in DNA: TGCAGCGTTGAAGCCAGGACTAGCGGGAGACAGACCCAGTACTTC. Translated, it gives CSVEARTSGRQTQYF.

This clonotype has only a few counts. V is TRBV24-1 and J is TRBJ2-7, with TRBD1 matching over 8 bases. CDR1 KGHDR and CDR2 SFDVKD come from the germline V gene. V trimming: 7 bases; J trimming: 6 bases; junction bases outside the gene matches: 7. This CDR3 region has 13 residues. The CDR3 DNA is TGTGCCACCAGAGACAGGGGTGGGCTCGAGCAGTACTTC. This translates into CATRDRGGLEQYF.

The rearrangement links TRBV9 to TRBJ2-3; D is uncertain. Looked up from germline, CDR1 is SGDLS and CDR2 is YYNGEE. Trimming pared 0 bases from V and 4 bases from J, leaving 6 bases between. The CDR3 runs 13 residues. CDR3 protein: CASSVGSPDTQYF. CDR3 DNA sequence: TGTGCCAGCAGCGTAGGAAGCCCAGATACGCAGTATTTT.

This clonotype was picked up a small number of times. It may be a read error: a sequence one base away is much more abundant. The gene calls are TRBV11-2 and TRBJ2-1; D might be TRBD2 (6 bases). Germline assignment: CDR1 SGHAT and CDR2 FQNNGV. The CDR3 contains 13 residues. The CDR3 nucleotides are TGTGCCAGCAGCTTAGGCAGGACTAATGAGCAGTCCTTC. Translating it yields CASSLGRTNEQSF.

This clonotype has more than one count but fewer than ten. This chain uses TRBV29-1 with TRBJ2-5; the match to TRBD2 covers 7 bases. The CDR3 consists of 13 residues. Germline trimming cut 5 bases from V and 4 bases from J; bases unmatched to any gene: 7. CDR1 is SQVTM and CDR2 is ANQGSEA in the germline V gene. CDR3 in amino acids: CSVWGRVGETQYF. The CDR3 DNA sequence: TGCAGCGTTTGGGGGAGGGTCGGAGAGACCCAGTACTTC.

The chain carries TRBV7-9 and TRBJ2-1; D is possibly TRBD2 (5 bases). Trimming stripped 2 bases from V and 3 bases from J, with 11 bases between. Germline V gene data show CDR1 as SEHNR and CDR2 as FQNEAQ (reference sequence). This CDR3 comprises 15 residues. CDR3 sequence (DNA): TGTGCCAGCAGCTTATCTACCGGACTCTACAATGAGCAGTTCTTC. Translation: CASSLSTGLYNEQFF. Combining the CDR3 with reference TRBV7-9 and TRBJ2-1 gives the whole variable domain DTGVSQNPRHKITKRGQNVTFRCDPISEHNRLYWYRQTLGQGPEFLTYFQNEAQLEKSRLLSDRFSAERPKGSFSTLEIQRTEQGDSAMYLCASSLSTGLYNEQFFGPGTRLTVL.

This clonotype has a handful of counts. For the CDR3, the DNA is TGTGCCAGCTCGGCCGGGACAGGGTACGGAAACACCATATATTTT. It codes for CASSAGTGYGNTIYF. The chain uses TRBV18 and TRBJ1-3, with 9 bases aligning to TRBD1. The J segment lost 4 bases and the V segment lost 6 bases, leaving 7 bases of the junction unmatched. The length of the CDR3 is 15 residues. Germline assignment: CDR1 KGHSH and CDR2 LQKENI.

This clonotype has ten or more counts. The chain couples TRBV19 to TRBJ1-1; 8 nucleotides match TRBD1. CDR1 LNHDA and CDR2 SQIVND come from the germline V gene (reference sequence). The CDR3 is made up of 14 amino acids. The ends lost 6 bases at V and 1 base at J; junction bases unmatched: 4. CDR3 in DNA: TGTGCCAGTAGGCCCCAGGGGGCGAACACTGAAGCTTTCTTT. It yields the protein CASRPQGANTEAFF. Combining the CDR3 with reference TRBV19 and TRBJ1-1 gives the whole variable domain DGGITQSPKYLFRKEGQNVTLSCEQNLNHDAMYWYRQDPGQGLRLIYYSQIVNDFQKGDIAEGYSVSREKKESFPLTVTSAQKNPTAFYLCASRPQGANTEAFFGQGTRLTVV.